This T cell receptor beta chain was sequenced during a study of T cell repertoires in cytomegalovirus infection. Study-wide background: The study used recently identified HLA-C-restricted and well-studied HLA-B-restricted CMV epitopes. A matching HLA type, together with CMV infection, was signaled by public TCR beta signatures.

At least ten counts were recorded for this clonotype. Its specificity is unknown. Germline V gene sequence: CDR1 SGHTA, CDR2 FQGNSA. The CDR3 runs to 14 residues. V was clipped by 1 base and J by 7 bases, with 13 bases between them. TCRdb re-called the reads through MiXCR, storing one row per CDR3 protein. Of over 250,000 distinct CDR3 sequences listed, 20% to 25% were seen once; the top ten hold roughly a fifth. The V and J genes are TRBV7-2 and TRBJ1-2; a possible D gene is TRBD1 (6 bases). The sequenced sample was cultured PBMCs, obtained from culture after CMV antigen stimulation. This TCR was recovered from a human donor in good health (CMV status not recorded). Some clones in this sample may be carry-over from other donors' samples. The CDR3 DNA sequence: TGTGCCAGCAGCTTAGGTGTACAGGGTCTTGGCTACACCTTC. Protein: CASSLGVQGLGYTF.